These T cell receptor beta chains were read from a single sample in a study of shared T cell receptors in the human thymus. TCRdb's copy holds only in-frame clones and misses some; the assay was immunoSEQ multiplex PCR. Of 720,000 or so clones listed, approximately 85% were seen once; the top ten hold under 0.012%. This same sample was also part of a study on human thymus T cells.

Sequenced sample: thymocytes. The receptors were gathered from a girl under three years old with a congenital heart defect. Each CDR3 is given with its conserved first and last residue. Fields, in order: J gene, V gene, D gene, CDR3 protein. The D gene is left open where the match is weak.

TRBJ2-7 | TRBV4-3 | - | CASSQDGAEYEQYF
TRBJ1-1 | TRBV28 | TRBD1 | CASSARGLEKAFF
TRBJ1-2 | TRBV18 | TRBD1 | CASSPLPRDSYGYTF
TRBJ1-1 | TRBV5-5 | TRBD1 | CASSEPPGQGAWVVGAEAFF
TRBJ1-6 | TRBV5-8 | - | CASSLDGQGYSPLHF
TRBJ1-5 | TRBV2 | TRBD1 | CASGRQGASQPQHF
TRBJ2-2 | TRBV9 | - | CASSSDTGELFF
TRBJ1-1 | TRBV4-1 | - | CASSQGPSRVNTEAFF
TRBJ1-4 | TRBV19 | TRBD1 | CASSPETGEDEKLFF
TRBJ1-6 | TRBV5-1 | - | CASSLGQGLSYNSPLHF
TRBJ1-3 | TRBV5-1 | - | CASSLGTSSGNTIYF
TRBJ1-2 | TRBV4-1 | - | CASSQAPGGGEGGYTF
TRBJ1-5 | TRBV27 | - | CASSRGRAHNQPQHF
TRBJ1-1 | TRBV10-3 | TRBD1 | CAISELPRDRGWMNTEAFF
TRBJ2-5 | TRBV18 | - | CASSPDSAARETQYF
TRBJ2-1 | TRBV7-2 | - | CASSLDPGNEQFF
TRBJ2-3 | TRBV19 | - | CASSRVQGSTDTQYF
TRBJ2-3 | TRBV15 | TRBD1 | CATYGQGNGDTQYF
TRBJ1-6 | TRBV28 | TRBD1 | CASSLLRHSGGTLHF
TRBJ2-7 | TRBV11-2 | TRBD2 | CASSSWGTTRYYEQYF
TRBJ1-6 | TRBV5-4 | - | CASSPSGGPRGPLHF
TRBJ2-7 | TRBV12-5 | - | CASGSSRQGYEQYF
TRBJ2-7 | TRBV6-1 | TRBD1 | CASIKVTGGCREQYF
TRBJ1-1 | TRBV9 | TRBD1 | CASSDDGGTGDRNTEAFF
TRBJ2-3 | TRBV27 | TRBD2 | CASSPRMSSGGHDRGGDTQYF
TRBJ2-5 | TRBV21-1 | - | CASSKGTSGATYRETQYF
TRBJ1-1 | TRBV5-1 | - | CASSLERVNTEAFF
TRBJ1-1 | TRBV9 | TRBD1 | CASSVGPGTGGTEAFF
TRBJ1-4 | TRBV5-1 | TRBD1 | CASSSGQVGEKLFF
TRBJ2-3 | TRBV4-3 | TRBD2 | CASSQGLWWTSGGYTDTQYF
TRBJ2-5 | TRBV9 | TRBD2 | CASSAGGDGEKETQYF
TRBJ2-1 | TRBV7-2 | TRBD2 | CASSPKGPSGGAIEQFF
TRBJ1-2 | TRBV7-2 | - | CASSLKKGLAF
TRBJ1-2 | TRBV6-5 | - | CASKSRGGYGYTF